This T cell receptor (beta chain) came from a study of blood T cells in healthy people across ages. This clonotype turned up a few times. A second about 7 to 12 cycle PCR used barcoded and J-beta primers. MiXCR, applied by TCRdb to the 5' RACE reads, yields one record per CDR3 protein. The data contain around 1,900,000 distinct CDR3 sequences, about 39% of them seen just once; the ten biggest clones take up under 30%. The sequenced sample was blood. This TCR derives from a human donor in good health.

CDR3 nucleotide sequence: TGTGCCAGCATGCGACAGGGTATCCCTCAGCCCCAGCATTTT. Amino acid sequence: CASMRQGIPQPQHF. The chain is built from TRBV2 and TRBJ1-5, with 7 positions matching TRBD1. From germline, CDR1 is SNHLY and CDR2 FYNNEI. Unmatched junction bases numbered 9, after V lost 7 bases and J lost 6 bases. There are 14 residues in the CDR3.